Following are 9 T cell receptor beta chains from one sample sequenced in a study of cytomegalovirus exposure and HLA in healthy donors. Repertoires were generated with immunoSEQ multiplex PCR, while TCRdb's copy carries only in-frame clones and drops some. This table has some 60,000 clones, approximately 96% appearing once. Sequenced: PBMCs. Receptors originate from a man aged 18-30 years in good health and CMV-seronegative.

The rearrangement links TRBV9 to TRBJ2-7, with 7 bases lining up with TRBD2. Germline values: CDR1 SGDLS, CDR2 YYNGEE. The CDR3 runs to 15 residues. V gave up 3 bases and J gave up 2 bases; unmatched junction bases: 8. As DNA, the CDR3 is TGTGCCAGCAGCGGCGGGGAGGGCAGCCCCTACGAGCAGTACTTC. Translating it yields CASSGGEGSPYEQYF. The full variable domain, completed using reference TRBV9 and TRBJ2-7, is DSGVTQTPKHLITATGQRVTLRCSPRSGDLSVYWYQQSLDQGLQFLIQYYNGEERAKGNILERFSAQQFPDLHSELNLSSLELGDSALYFCASSGGEGSPYEQYFGPGTRLTVT.

The genes are TRBV7-2 and TRBJ1-4; 10 bases match TRBD1. There are 14 residues in the CDR3. Germline V CDR1 and CDR2: SGHTA, FQGNSA. Trimming removed 3 bases from V and 8 bases from J; junction bases left unmatched: 3. The CDR3 coding sequence is TGTGCCAGCAGCTTGACAGGGGGCATAGAAAAACTGTTTTTT. Translation: CASSLTGGIEKLFF.

J is TRBJ2-1 and V is TRBV7-8; D is possibly TRBD2 (6 bases). V lost 4 bases and J lost 5, with 12 bases in between. The CDR3 runs to 14 residues. CDR1 and CDR2 (germline): SGHVS, FQNEAQ. CDR3 residues: CASSWEIADNEQFF. The CDR3 nucleotides read TGTGCCAGCAGCTGGGAAATAGCGGACAATGAGCAGTTCTTC.

The chain joins TRBV5-1 to TRBJ2-1; 9 nucleotides align to TRBD1. Germline CDR1 SGHRS, CDR2 YFSETQ. After removal of 0 bases from V and 4 bases from J, the junction contained 5 bases not matched to a gene. The CDR3 contains 16 residues. Here the CDR3 reads CASSLGGTGMYNEQFF. Here the CDR3 DNA reads TGCGCCAGCAGCTTGGGAGGGACAGGGATGTACAATGAGCAGTTCTTC.

CDR3 coding DNA: TGTGCCAGCTCTTGGACTAGCGGGAGTTACGGTGAGCAGTTCTTC. This codes for CASSWTSGSYGEQFF. This chain uses TRBV25-1 with TRBJ2-1, with 13 bases lining up with TRBD2. The germline CDR1 and CDR2 sequences are MGHDK and SYGVNS. V was pared by 8 bases and J by 9 bases, with 10 bases of the junction left unmatched. This CDR3 has 15 amino acids.

This chain uses TRBV7-9 with TRBJ2-1, with 10 bases aligning to TRBD2. This CDR3 region has 17 residues. The ends lost 1 base at V and 1 base at J; junction bases unmatched: 4. CDR1 and CDR2 (germline): SEHNR, FQNEAQ (reference sequence). The DNA for the CDR3 is TGTGCCAGCAGCTTAGGCCCAGCGGGAGGGTCCTACAATGAGCAGTTCTTC. Amino acids: CASSLGPAGGSYNEQFF.

The chain combines TRBV28 with TRBJ2-5; D gene unclear. V lost 6 bases and J lost 1, with 9 bases in between. Germline values: CDR1 MDHEN, CDR2 SYDVKM. There are 13 residues in the CDR3. The CDR3 region is CASSRPSQETQYF. CDR3 nucleotides: TGTGCCAGCAGCCGTCCCAGCCAAGAGACCCAGTACTTC.

The V gene is TRBV5-4, the J gene TRBJ2-5, with 9 nucleotides matching TRBD1. V lost 3 bases and J lost 4; bases outside the gene matches: 10. The CDR3 is 16 amino acids. Germline values: CDR1 SGHNT, CDR2 YYREEE (reference sequence). The CDR3 DNA reads as TGTGCCAGCAGCTCGGAACAGGGGGCAGGGGGAGAGACCCAGTACTTC. This codes for CASSSEQGAGGETQYF.

This clone was recorded once. This chain uses TRBV28 with TRBJ2-1; TRBD2 matches 8 bases. Trimming cost V 9 bases and J 9 bases; bases outside gene matches: 13. The germline gives CDR1 MDHEN, CDR2 SYDVKM. This CDR3 region has 14 residues. The CDR3 DNA is TGTGCCAGTTGTAGCCAGCGGGAGTACCTTGAGCAGTTCTTC. This translates into CASCSQREYLEQFF.